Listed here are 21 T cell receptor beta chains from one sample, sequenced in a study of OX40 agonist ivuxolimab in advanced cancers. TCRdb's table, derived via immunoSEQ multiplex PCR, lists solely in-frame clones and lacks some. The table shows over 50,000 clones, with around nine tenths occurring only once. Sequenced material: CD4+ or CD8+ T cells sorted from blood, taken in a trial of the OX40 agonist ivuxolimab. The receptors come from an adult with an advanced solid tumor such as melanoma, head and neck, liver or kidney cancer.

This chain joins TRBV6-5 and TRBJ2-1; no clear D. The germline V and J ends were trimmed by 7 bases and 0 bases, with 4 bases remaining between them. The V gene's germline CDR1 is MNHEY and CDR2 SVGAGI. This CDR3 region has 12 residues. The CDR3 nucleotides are TGTGCCAGCACCGGCTCCTACAATGAGCAGTTCTTC. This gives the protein CASTGSYNEQFF.

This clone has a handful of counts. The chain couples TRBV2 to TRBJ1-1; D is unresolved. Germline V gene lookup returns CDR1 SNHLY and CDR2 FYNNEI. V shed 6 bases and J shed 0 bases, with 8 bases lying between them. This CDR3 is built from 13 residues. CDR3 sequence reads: CASSRGLNTEAFF. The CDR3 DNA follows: TGTGCCAGCAGCAGAGGTCTGAACACTGAAGCTTTCTTT.

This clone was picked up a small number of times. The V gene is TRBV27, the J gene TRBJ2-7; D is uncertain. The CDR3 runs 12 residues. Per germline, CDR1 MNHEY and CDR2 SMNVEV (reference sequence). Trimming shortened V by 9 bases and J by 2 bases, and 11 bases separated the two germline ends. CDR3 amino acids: CASGPNPYEQYF. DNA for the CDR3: TGTGCCAGTGGACCCAATCCCTACGAGCAGTACTTC.

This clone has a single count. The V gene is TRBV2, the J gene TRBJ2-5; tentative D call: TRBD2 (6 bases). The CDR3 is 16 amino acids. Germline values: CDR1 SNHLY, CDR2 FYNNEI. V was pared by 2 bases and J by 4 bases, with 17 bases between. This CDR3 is CASSESTRVGGETQYF. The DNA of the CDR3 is TGTGCCAGCAGTGAATCTACCAGGGTGGGGGGAGAGACCCAGTACTTC.

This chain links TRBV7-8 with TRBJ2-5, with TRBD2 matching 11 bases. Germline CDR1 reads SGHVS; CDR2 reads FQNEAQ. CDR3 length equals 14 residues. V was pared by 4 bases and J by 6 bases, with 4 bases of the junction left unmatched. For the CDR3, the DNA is TGTGCCAGCAGCTCGACTAGCGGGGTGAAGACCCAGTACTTC. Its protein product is CASSSTSGVKTQYF.

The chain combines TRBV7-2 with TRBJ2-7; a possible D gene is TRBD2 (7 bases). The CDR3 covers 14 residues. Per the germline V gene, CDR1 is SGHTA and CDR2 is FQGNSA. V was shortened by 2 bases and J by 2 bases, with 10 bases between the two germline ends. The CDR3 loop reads CASSLMGGPYEQYF. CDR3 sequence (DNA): TGTGCCAGCAGCTTAATGGGGGGGCCCTACGAGCAGTACTTC.

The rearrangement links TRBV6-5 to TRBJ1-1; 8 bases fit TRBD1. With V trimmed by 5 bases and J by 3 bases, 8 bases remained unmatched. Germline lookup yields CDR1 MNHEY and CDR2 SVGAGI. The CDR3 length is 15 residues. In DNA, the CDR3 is TGTGCCAGCAGTCCGGGACAGGTATCTTACACTGAAGCTTTCTTT. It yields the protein CASSPGQVSYTEAFF.

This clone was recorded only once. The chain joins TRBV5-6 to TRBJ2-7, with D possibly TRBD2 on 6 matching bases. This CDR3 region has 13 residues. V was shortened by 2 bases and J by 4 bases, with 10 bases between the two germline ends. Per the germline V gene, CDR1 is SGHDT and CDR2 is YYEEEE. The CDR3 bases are TGTGCCAGCAGCTTCTCGGGAGTTTACGAGCAGTACTTC. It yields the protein CASSFSGVYEQYF.

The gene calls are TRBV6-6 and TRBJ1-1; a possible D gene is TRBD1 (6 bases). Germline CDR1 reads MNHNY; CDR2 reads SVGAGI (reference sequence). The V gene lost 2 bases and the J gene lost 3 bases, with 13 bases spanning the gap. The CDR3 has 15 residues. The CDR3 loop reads CASSYGGGRDTEAFF. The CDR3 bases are TGTGCCAGCAGTTACGGGGGGGGGCGGGACACTGAAGCTTTCTTT.

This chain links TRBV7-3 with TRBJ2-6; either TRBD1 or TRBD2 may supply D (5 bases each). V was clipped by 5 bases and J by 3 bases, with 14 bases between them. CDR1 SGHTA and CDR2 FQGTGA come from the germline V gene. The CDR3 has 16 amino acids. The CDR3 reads CASSQLSGRGANVLTF. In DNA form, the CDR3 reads TGTGCCAGCAGCCAACTCTCGGGGCGTGGGGCCAACGTCCTGACTTTC.

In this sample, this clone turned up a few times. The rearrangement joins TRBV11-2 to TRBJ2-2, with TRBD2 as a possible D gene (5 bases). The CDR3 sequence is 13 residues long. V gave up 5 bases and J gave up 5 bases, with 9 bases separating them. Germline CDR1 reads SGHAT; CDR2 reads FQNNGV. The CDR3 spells CASSPQRTGELFF. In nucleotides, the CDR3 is TGTGCCAGCAGCCCCCAGCGGACCGGGGAGCTGTTTTTT.

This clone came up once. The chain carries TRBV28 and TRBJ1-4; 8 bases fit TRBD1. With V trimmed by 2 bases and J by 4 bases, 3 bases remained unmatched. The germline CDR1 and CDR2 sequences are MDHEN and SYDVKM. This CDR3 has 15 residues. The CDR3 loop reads CASSLGQGYNEKLFF. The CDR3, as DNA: TGTGCCAGCAGTTTAGGACAGGGCTATAATGAAAAACTGTTTTTT.

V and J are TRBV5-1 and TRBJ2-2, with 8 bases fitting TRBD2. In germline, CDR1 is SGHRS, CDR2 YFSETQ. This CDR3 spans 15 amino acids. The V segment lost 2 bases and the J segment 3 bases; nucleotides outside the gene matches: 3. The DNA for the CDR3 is TGCGCCAGCAGCTTCGGGACTAGGGACACCGGGGAGCTGTTTTTT. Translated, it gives CASSFGTRDTGELFF. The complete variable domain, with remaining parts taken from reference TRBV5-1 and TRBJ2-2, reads KAGVTQTPRYLIKTRGQQVTLSCSPISGHRSVSWYQQTPGQGLQFLFEYFSETQRNKGNFPGRFSGRQFSNSRSEMNVSTLELGDSALYLCASSFGTRDTGELFFGEGSRLTVL.

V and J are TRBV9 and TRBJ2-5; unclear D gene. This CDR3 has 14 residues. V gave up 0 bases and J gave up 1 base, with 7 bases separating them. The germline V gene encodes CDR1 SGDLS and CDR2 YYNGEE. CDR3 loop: CASSVALVQETQYF. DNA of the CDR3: TGTGCCAGCAGCGTAGCACTGGTCCAAGAGACCCAGTACTTC.

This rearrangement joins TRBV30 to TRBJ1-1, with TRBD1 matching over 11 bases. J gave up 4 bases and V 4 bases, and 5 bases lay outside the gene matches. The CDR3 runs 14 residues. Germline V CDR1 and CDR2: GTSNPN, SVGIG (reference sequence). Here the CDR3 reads CAWTIGTGGTEAFF. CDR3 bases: TGTGCCTGGACCATCGGGACAGGGGGCACTGAAGCTTTCTTT.

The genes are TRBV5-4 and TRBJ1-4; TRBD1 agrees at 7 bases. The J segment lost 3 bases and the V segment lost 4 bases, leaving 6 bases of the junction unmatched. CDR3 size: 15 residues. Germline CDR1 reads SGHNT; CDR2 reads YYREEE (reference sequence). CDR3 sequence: CASSENRGPNEKLFF. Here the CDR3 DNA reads TGTGCCAGCAGCGAGAACAGGGGACCTAATGAAAAACTGTTTTTT.

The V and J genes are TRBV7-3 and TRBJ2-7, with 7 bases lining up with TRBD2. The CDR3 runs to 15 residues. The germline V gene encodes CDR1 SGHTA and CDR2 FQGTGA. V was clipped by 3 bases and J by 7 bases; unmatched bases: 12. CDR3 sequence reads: CASSLRREAHGEQYF. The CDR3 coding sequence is TGTGCCAGCAGCTTGAGACGGGAGGCCCACGGGGAGCAGTACTTC.

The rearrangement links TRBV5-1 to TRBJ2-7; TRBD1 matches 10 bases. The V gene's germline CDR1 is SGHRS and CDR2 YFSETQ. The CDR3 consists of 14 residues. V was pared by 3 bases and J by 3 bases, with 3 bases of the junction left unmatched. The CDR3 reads CASSSTGGNYEQYF. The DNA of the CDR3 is TGCGCCAGCAGCTCGACAGGGGGCAACTACGAGCAGTACTTC.

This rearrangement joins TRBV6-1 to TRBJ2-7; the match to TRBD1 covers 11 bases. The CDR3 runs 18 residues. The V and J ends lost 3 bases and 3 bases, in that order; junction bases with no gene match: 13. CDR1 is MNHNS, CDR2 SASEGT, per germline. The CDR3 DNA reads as TGTGCCAGCAGTGACGGGACAGGGGGTAAAGGAAGGGGCTACGAGCAGTACTTC. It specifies CASSDGTGGKGRGYEQYF.

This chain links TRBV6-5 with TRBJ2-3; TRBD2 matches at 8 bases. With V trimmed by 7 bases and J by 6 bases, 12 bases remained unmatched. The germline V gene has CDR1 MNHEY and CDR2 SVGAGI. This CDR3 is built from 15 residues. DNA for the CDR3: TGTGCCAGCACCCCGGGACTAGTAAAGGGGGATACGCAGTATTTT. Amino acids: CASTPGLVKGDTQYF.

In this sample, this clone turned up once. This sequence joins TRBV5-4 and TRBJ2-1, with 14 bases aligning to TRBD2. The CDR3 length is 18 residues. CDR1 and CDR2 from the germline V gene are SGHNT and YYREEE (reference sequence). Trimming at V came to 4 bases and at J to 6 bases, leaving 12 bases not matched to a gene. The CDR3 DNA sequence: TGTGCCAGCAGCCTCTTAAGGACTAGCGGGAGGAGTAGCAATGAGCAGTTCTTC. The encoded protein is CASSLLRTSGRSSNEQFF. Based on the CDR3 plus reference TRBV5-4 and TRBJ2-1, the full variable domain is ETGVTQSPTHLIKTRGQQVTLRCSSQSGHNTVSWYQQALGQGPQFIFQYYREEENGRGNFPPRFSGLQFPNYSSELNVNALELDDSALYLCASSLLRTSGRSSNEQFFGPGTRLTVL.